A selection of T cell receptor beta chains follows, all from one sample in a study of blood T cell repertoires in COVID-19. This table comes from immunoSEQ multiplex PCR, and its TCRdb copy is limited to in-frame clones, with some not included. This table has 80,000 or so clones, 85% appearing once. The sequencing input was peripheral blood. The receptor set was obtained from a man aged 45-65 years with COVID-19, enrolled during active disease. Each CDR3 is given with its conserved first and last residue. The order of the fields is CDR3 protein, CDR3 DNA, clone size, J gene, V gene, D gene. The D gene is left open where the match is weak. Clone size is not always given. Where it is, it says once, few, many or a class for expanded clones.

CASSLAGVGEQYF	TGCGCCAGCAGCCTAGCGGGAGTCGGCGAGCAGTACTTC	NA	TRBJ2-7	TRBV10-1	TRBD2
CATGGGLQKLFF	TGTGCCACTGGCGGGGGCTTGCAGAAACTGTTTTTT	NA	TRBJ1-4	TRBV28	NA
CASRGARSYNEQFF	TGTGCCAGCAGAGGAGCCCGCTCCTACAATGAGCAGTTCTTC	NA	TRBJ2-1	TRBV4-2	NA
CASSPFRGDSTDTQYF	TGTGCCAGCAGTCCCTTTCGGGGAGACAGCACAGATACGCAGTATTTT	NA	TRBJ2-3	TRBV27	NA
CASSQALAGGYNEQFF	TGTGCCAGCAGCCAAGCTCTAGCGGGGGGCTACAATGAGCAGTTCTTC	NA	TRBJ2-1	TRBV3-1/TRBV3-2	TRBD2
CASSGSIGNNSPLHF	TGTGCCAGCTCCGGCAGTATCGGGAATAATTCACCCCTCCACTTT	NA	TRBJ1-6	TRBV28	NA
CASSPSNSGNTIYF	TGTGCCAGCTCACCGAGCAACTCTGGAAACACCATATATTTT	once	TRBJ1-3	TRBV18	NA
CASSVAGTGRRGANVLTF	TGCGCCAGCAGCGTTGCCGGGACAGGGAGACGTGGGGCCAACGTCCTGACTTTC	NA	TRBJ2-6	TRBV5-1	TRBD1
CASSLPTWEQFF	TGTGCCAGCAGCCTTCCGACATGGGAGCAGTTCTTC	once	TRBJ2-1	TRBV7-2	NA
CASSLTGGVGANVLTF	TGTGCCAGCAGCTTAACAGGGGGCGTCGGGGCCAACGTCCTGACTTTC	once	TRBJ2-6	TRBV7-2	TRBD1
CASRVAGFVDEQYF	TGTGCCAGCAGAGTAGCGGGGTTTGTGGACGAGCAGTACTTC	NA	TRBJ2-7	TRBV5-6	TRBD2
CATSDPSAGVYGYTF	TGTGCCACCAGTGATCCCTCGGCAGGGGTCTATGGCTACACCTTC	NA	TRBJ1-2	TRBV24-1	NA
CAWSRGALDTEAFF	TGTGCCTGGAGCAGGGGGGCTCTAGACACTGAAGCTTTCTTT	NA	TRBJ1-1	TRBV30	TRBD1
CASSVDRGGMNTEAFF	TGTGCCAGCAGCGTCGACAGGGGTGGGATGAACACTGAAGCTTTCTTT	once	TRBJ1-1	TRBV5-4	TRBD1
CAWSVPGNEQFF	TGTGCCTGGAGTGTACCCGGGAATGAGCAGTTCTTC	NA	TRBJ2-1	TRBV30	NA
CASSIGGAATSTDTQYF	TGTGCCAGTAGTATAGGAGGAGCGGCAACTAGCACAGATACGCAGTATTTT	NA	TRBJ2-3	TRBV19	NA
CAISEFDRGLEQPQHF	TGTGCCATCAGTGAGTTTGACAGGGGGCTGGAACAGCCCCAGCATTTT	NA	TRBJ1-5	TRBV10-3	TRBD1
CASSKGTSQYF	TGTGCCAGTAGTAAAGGGACTAGCCAGTATTTT	NA	TRBJ2-3	TRBV19	TRBD2
CASSPRGEGYTF	TGTGCCAGCAGCCCACGGGGAGAAGGCTACACCTTC	NA	TRBJ1-2	TRBV14	NA
CASSLSPGTGFEQYF	TGTGCCAGCAGCTTAAGTCCCGGGACAGGGTTCGAGCAGTACTTC	NA	TRBJ2-7	TRBV13	TRBD1
CASRKGLPTDTQYF	TGTGCCAGCAGGAAAGGACTCCCCACAGATACGCAGTATTTT	NA	TRBJ2-3	TRBV7-8	NA
CASSQPSGGRNEQYF	TGTGCCAGCAGCCAACCTAGCGGGGGGAGGAACGAGCAGTACTTC	NA	TRBJ2-7	TRBV3-1/TRBV3-2	TRBD2